The T cell receptor (beta chain) described here comes from a study of blood T cell repertoires in COVID-19. Study context: The origin of the acute and convalescent COVID-19 samples was the United States, Italy and Spain.

Original analysis: Estimated nucleated cell counts came from reference gene primer amplification. The protocol was immunoSEQ multiplex PCR, while the TCRdb copy is restricted to in-frame clones and leaves out a portion. The D gene and trimming were derived from the DNA, and the V and J assignments and clone size from that table. The table has over 120,000 clones, roughly 84% seen once. The V end was cut by 1 base, the J end by 6 bases, with 14 bases between. Germline V gives CDR1 SGHNT, CDR2 YYREEE (reference sequence). The length of the CDR3 is 15 residues. This clonotype was sampled from a human donor in a cohort sampled during active COVID-19. The sample consisted of peripheral blood. V gene TRBV5-4 combines with J gene TRBJ2-4, with a possible D match to TRBD1 (6 bases). CDR3 in amino acids: CASSLYGTHGNIQYF. For the CDR3, the DNA is TGTGCCAGCAGCTTGTACGGGACACATGGAAACATTCAGTACTTC.